This T cell receptor (beta chain) was recorded in a study of blood T cell repertoires in COVID-19. Overall study: Researchers got acute and convalescent COVID-19 samples from the United States, Italy and Spain. Sources were T cells, B-cell-depleted T cells, or PBMCs; the material itself was cDNA or gDNA.

Authors' data handling: By means of reference gene primer amplification, nucleated cell counts were estimated. Sequenced by immunoSEQ multiplex PCR; TCRdb stores in-frame clones only, minus some. For V, J and clone size, that table is used; D and trimming come from the DNA. The table has approximately 67,000 clones, approximately 87% seen once; the top ten hold under 9.5%. The CDR3 extends over 16 amino acids. The germline CDR1 and CDR2 sequences are SGHRS and YFSETQ. V trimming: 4 bases; J trimming: 4 bases; junction bases outside the gene matches: 9. The TCR sequence derives from a man aged 45-60 years with active COVID-19. This chain uses TRBV5-1 with TRBJ1-5, with 9 bases that match TRBD1. Source material: peripheral blood. CDR3 DNA sequence: TGCGCCAGCAGCATAGGGACAGGGAGTCCAAATCAGCCCCAGCATTTT. Its protein is CASSIGTGSPNQPQHF.